A selection of T cell receptor beta chains follows, all from one sample in a study of OX40 agonist ivuxolimab in advanced cancers. The repertoire was sequenced with immunoSEQ multiplex PCR; TCRdb's copy has only in-frame clones and lacks some. Among around 65,000 clones, over 60% were seen once, and the ten largest hold around 2.3%. Sequencing used CD4+ or CD8+ T cells sorted from blood, obtained in a trial of the OX40 agonist ivuxolimab. These receptors were collected from an adult with an advanced solid tumor such as melanoma, head and neck, liver or kidney cancer. Both conserved end residues are part of each CDR3. A D gene is named only where the DNA matches it firmly.

J | D | V | CDR3
TRBJ1-2 | . | TRBV7-8 | CASSLAGAQGYTF
TRBJ2-3 | TRBD2 | TRBV5-4 | CASSLAQRGVHTDTQYF
TRBJ1-5 | TRBD1 | TRBV28 | CASSNRGRQPQHF
TRBJ1-1 | . | TRBV5-8 | CASTQGWGHMNTEAFF
TRBJ1-1 | TRBD1 | TRBV19 | CASSKYRGRAEAFF
TRBJ1-2 | TRBD1 | TRBV7-2 | CASSAPGQGAYGYTF
TRBJ2-2 | TRBD2 | TRBV2 | CASSPTSGGARSTGELFF
TRBJ2-1 | . | TRBV7-2 | CASSLGSLVAYNEQFF
TRBJ2-3 | . | TRBV9 | CASSVDLGRAYF
TRBJ1-2 | TRBD1 | TRBV13 | CASSLGTGGYGYTF
TRBJ1-3 | . | TRBV15 | CATSRGGSGNTIYF
TRBJ2-7 | TRBD1 | TRBV6-1 | CASTVDRGYEQYF
TRBJ2-2 | TRBD2 | TRBV19 | CASRRAGLAGGSGELFF
TRBJ2-7 | . | TRBV2 | CASRRQAGYEQYF
TRBJ2-5 | TRBD2 | TRBV7-9 | CASSLTGTSGIETQYF
TRBJ2-3 | TRBD2 | TRBV5-8 | CASSLARGGTDTQYF
TRBJ2-3 | TRBD2 | TRBV19 | CASKLGLAADTQYF
TRBJ2-1 | . | TRBV11-2 | CASSSGTFKGGQFF
TRBJ2-7 | . | TRBV19 | CASSIAGRGTYEQYF
TRBJ1-1 | . | TRBV29-1 | CSVARLDTEAFF
TRBJ2-7 | . | TRBV5-1 | CASSSDRWEQYF
TRBJ1-5 | TRBD1 | TRBV9 | CASSVGTGENQPQHF
TRBJ2-1 | . | TRBV5-1 | CASSFSQSNEQFF
TRBJ2-2 | TRBD2 | TRBV27 | CASNLAGGNTGELFF
TRBJ2-7 | TRBD2 | TRBV27 | CASRRGATYEQYF
TRBJ2-3 | TRBD1 | TRBV4-1 | CASSQGDIGTGKADTQYF
TRBJ1-2 | TRBD1 | TRBV5-1 | CASSVTGAYGYTF